This note documents a single T cell receptor beta chain sequence. Assay: immunoSEQ multiplex PCR; the TCRdb copy retains only in-frame clones and omits some. The sample carries 200,000 to 250,000 clones, approximately 80% recorded once. The data stem from a study of blood T cell repertoires in COVID-19. Study-wide context: Material from acute and convalescent COVID-19 was sourced from the United States, Italy and Spain.

Material for sequencing was peripheral blood. The origin of this receptor is a woman of 80 years or more with acute or convalescent COVID-19.

CDR3 sequence (DNA): TGTGCCAGCAGCGTACAGGGGAAGAACACCGGGGAGCTGTTTTTT. Translating gives CASSVQGKNTGELFF. The chain couples TRBV9 to TRBJ2-2; a weak D match, TRBD1 (6 bases). V was clipped by 1 base and J by 1 base, with 8 bases between them. Germline assignment: CDR1 SGDLS and CDR2 YYNGEE. The CDR3 loop spans 15 amino acids.